Shown below are 13 T cell receptor beta chains from a single sample sequenced in a study of shared clonotypes between healthy human individuals. Here immunoSEQ multiplex PCR was the method, and the copy in TCRdb shows in-frame clones only, minus some. Seen here are over a million clones, around 78% observed once, and the top ten hold roughly 0.62%. Sequencing was performed on memory CD4+ T cells from PBMCs. This sample's subset: CD45RA-negative fraction. The source is a man younger than 35 in good health. Some clones in this sample may be carry-over from other donors' samples.

V is TRBV7-3 and J is TRBJ1-3, with 9 positions matching TRBD1. This CDR3 contains 15 residues. V was clipped by 5 bases and J by 0 bases; unmatched bases: 2. The germline gives CDR1 SGHTA, CDR2 FQGTGA. The CDR3 DNA follows: TGTGCCAGCAGCGGGACAGGGACCTCTGGAAACACCATATATTTT. This gives the protein CASSGTGTSGNTIYF. Full variable domain (rest looked up from reference TRBV7-3 and TRBJ1-3): GAGVSQTPSNKVTEKGKYVELRCDPISGHTALYWYRQSLGQGPEFLIYFQGTGAADDSGLPNDRFFAVRPEGSVSTLKIQRTERGDSAVYLCASSGTGTSGNTIYFGEGSWLTVV.

Note on this clone: The sample carries other DNA sequences with the same CDR3. The rearrangement links TRBV7-2 to TRBJ1-2; unclear D gene. The ends were cut back, 1 base at V and 5 bases at J, with 8 bases in the middle. The germline V gene encodes CDR1 SGHTA and CDR2 FQGNSA. The CDR3 consists of 13 residues. The CDR3 nucleotides are TGTGCCAGCAGCTTAGGCGGATTTTATGGCTACACCTTC. Its protein is CASSLGGFYGYTF.

The chain recombines TRBV2 with TRBJ2-7, with a weak D call TRBD2 (6 bases). Germline lookup yields CDR1 SNHLY and CDR2 FYNNEI. The CDR3 extends over 14 amino acids. V lost 6 bases to trimming and J lost 0 bases, with 12 bases between them. In DNA form, the CDR3 reads TGTGCCAGCAGAAGGGACTCAAACTCCTACGAGCAGTACTTC. This encodes CASRRDSNSYEQYF.

V is TRBV10-3 and J is TRBJ1-1, with D unclear. Germline V gene lookup returns CDR1 ENHRY and CDR2 SYGVKD. CDR3 length: 15 amino acids. V shed 0 bases and J shed 1 base, with 9 bases lying between them. The CDR3 region is CAISESATSNTEAFF. The CDR3 bases are TGTGCCATCAGTGAGTCGGCAACTTCGAACACTGAAGCTTTCTTT.

The chain joins TRBV18 to TRBJ2-3; TRBD2 matches 11 bases. Germline trimming cut 0 bases from V and 5 bases from J; bases unmatched to any gene: 4. The CDR3 runs to 16 residues. CDR1 and CDR2 (germline): KGHSH, LQKENI. CDR3 loop: CASSPPNLAGGDTQYF. As DNA, the CDR3 is TGTGCCAGCTCACCACCTAATCTAGCGGGAGGAGATACGCAGTATTTT.

The CDR3 bases are TGCAGCGTCGATACGACAGGGACGATCACCGGGGAGCTGTTTTTT. It yields the protein CSVDTTGTITGELFF. The V and J genes are TRBV29-1 and TRBJ2-2; TRBD1 aligns across 7 bases. Per germline, CDR1 SQVTM and CDR2 ANQGSEA. The CDR3 sequence is 15 residues long. V was pared by 6 bases and J by 4 bases, with 11 bases of the junction left unmatched.

The chain couples TRBV9 to TRBJ2-7; D is unclear. The CDR3 length is 15 residues. Germline CDR1 is SGDLS and CDR2 is YYNGEE. V gave up 4 bases and J gave up 4 bases, with 18 bases separating them. This CDR3 reads CASSLLPGQTYEQYF. The DNA for the CDR3 is TGTGCCAGCAGCTTATTACCGGGCCAAACTTACGAGCAGTACTTC.

V is TRBV28 and J is TRBJ2-6; 7 positions agree with TRBD1. Germline V CDR1 and CDR2: MDHEN, SYDVKM. The J segment lost 2 bases and the V segment lost 6 bases, leaving 7 bases of the junction unmatched. This CDR3 has 16 amino acids. This chain's CDR3 is CASRGLGGAGANVLTF. CDR3 DNA: TGTGCCAGCAGGGGTCTAGGGGGCGCTGGGGCCAACGTCCTGACTTTC.

The chain links TRBV4-3 to TRBJ2-3; tentatively, D is TRBD2 (5 bases). V lost 3 bases and J lost 1, with 17 bases in between. This CDR3 spans 17 amino acids. CDR1 LGHNA and CDR2 YSLEER come from the germline V gene. CDR3 protein: CASSQSFVARGTDTQYF. For the CDR3, the DNA is TGCGCCAGCAGCCAGAGCTTTGTCGCGAGGGGCACAGATACGCAGTATTTT.

As concerns this clone: Other nucleotide sequences in the sample specify the same CDR3. The J gene is TRBJ1-2, the V gene TRBV7-2; D is unclear. The germline gives CDR1 SGHTA, CDR2 FQGNSA. This CDR3 comprises 13 residues. V lost 5 bases to trimming and J lost 1 base, with 8 bases between them. The CDR3 region has the DNA TGTGCCAGCAGCCCCGGTATTAACTATGGCTACACCTTC. Translated: CASSPGINYGYTF.

This clone has a single count. This chain uses TRBV28 with TRBJ2-7; unclear D gene. The ends were cut back, 3 bases at V and 4 bases at J, with 10 bases in the middle. The CDR3 is 13 amino acids. CDR1 is MDHEN, CDR2 SYDVKM, per germline. As DNA, the CDR3 is TGTGCCAGCAGTTTCGGCAGGAGTTACGAGCAGTACTTC. Translated, it gives CASSFGRSYEQYF.

This chain connects TRBV7-9 to TRBJ1-1; a possible D gene is TRBD1 (6 bases). V lost 5 bases and J 7 bases, leaving 11 bases between the germline ends. CDR3 length: 12 residues. Germline V gives CDR1 SEHNR, CDR2 FQNEAQ (reference sequence). CDR3 loop: CASSGRGIEAFF. In nucleotides, the CDR3 is TGTGCCAGCAGCGGGAGGGGGATTGAAGCTTTCTTT.

The chain has TRBV6-4 and TRBJ1-2; D is unclear. Germline V lookup: CDR1 MRHNA, CDR2 SNTAGT. V lost 5 bases and J lost 4, with 11 bases in between. The CDR3 sequence is 13 residues long. CDR3 residues: CASSPTRGYGYTF. The CDR3 region has the DNA TGTGCCAGCAGTCCGACCCGGGGCTATGGCTACACCTTC.